This T cell receptor beta chain was captured in a study of high-grade serous ovarian cancer treatment subgroups. At the level of the study: Samples averaged approximately 14,000 reads and about 7,100 unique TCR beta rearrangements. Findings of the study overall: CDR1 and CDR2 were left unanalyzed; analyses focused on CDR3. TCR relatedness rose with neoantigen level and trended with mutation load. Same-patient tumor repertoires overlapped at about 0.095 to 0.85; different patients barely overlapped.

Profiling relied on immunoSEQ multiplex PCR, and the TCRdb table lists in-frame clones only, not all of them. In the table there are 4,000 to 5,000 clones, roughly 70% of which are singletons. Tumor samples were obtained before definitive surgery or chemotherapy. This clone was detected a few times. Antigen specificity is unknown. The CDR3 runs 17 residues. Looked up from germline, CDR1 is MNHEY and CDR2 is SMNVEV (reference sequence). V was pared by 0 bases and J by 0 bases, with 9 bases between. This TCR came from a human donor with high-grade serous ovarian cancer. Sequencing was carried out using tumor tissue. The V and J genes are TRBV27 and TRBJ1-6; D gene unclear. CDR3 protein: CASSLSRASSYNSPLHF. DNA of the CDR3: TGTGCCAGCAGTTTATCCCGGGCGAGCTCCTATAATTCACCCCTCCACTTT.